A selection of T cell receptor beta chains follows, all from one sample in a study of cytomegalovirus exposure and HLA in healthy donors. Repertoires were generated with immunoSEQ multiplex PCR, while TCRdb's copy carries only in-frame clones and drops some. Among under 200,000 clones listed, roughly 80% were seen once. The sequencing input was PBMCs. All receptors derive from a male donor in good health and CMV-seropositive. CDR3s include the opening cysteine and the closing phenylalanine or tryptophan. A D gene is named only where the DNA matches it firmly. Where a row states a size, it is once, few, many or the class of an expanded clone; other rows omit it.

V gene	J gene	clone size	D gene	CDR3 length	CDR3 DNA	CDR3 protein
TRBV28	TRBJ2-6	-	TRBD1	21	TGTGCCAGCACCCCGGGTGGGATTGGACAGGCCGTAAGCTCTGGGGCCAACGTCCTGACTTTC	CASTPGGIGQAVSSGANVLTF
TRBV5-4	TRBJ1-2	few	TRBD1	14	TGTGCCAGCAGGGATACAGGGGGCGGCTATGGCTACACCTTC	CASRDTGGGYGYTF
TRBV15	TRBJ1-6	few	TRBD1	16	TGTGCCACCAGCAGAGTCACAGGGGCCTATAATTCACCCCTCCACTTT	CATSRVTGAYNSPLHF
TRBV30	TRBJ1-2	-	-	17	TGTGCCTGGAGCGGGAGGGGACGGGGCCGTCTCCCCTATGGCTACACCTTC	CAWSGRGRGRLPYGYTF
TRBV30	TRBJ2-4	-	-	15	TGTGCCTGGAGTGGCCGACAGGCAGCCAAAAACAGTCAGTACTTC	CAWSGRQAAKNSQYF
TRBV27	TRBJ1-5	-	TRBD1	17	TGTGCCAGCAGGCCCATTACCGGGACAGGGGATAATCAGCCCCAGCATTTT	CASRPITGTGDNQPQHF
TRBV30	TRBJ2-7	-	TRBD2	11	TGTGCCTGGGGACTAGTCAACGAGCAGTACTTC	CAWGLVNEQYF
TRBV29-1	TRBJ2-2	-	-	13	TGCAGCGTTGGGGTGGGGGCTGCCGGGGAGCTGTTTTTT	CSVGVGAAGELFF
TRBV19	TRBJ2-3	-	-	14	TGTGCCAGTAGGAGAGACGGGAGCACAGATACGCAGTATTTT	CASRRDGSTDTQYF
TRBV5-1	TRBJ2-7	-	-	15	TGCGCCAGCAGCTTGGAGGCAGGGGTGATTTACGAGCAGTACTTC	CASSLEAGVIYEQYF
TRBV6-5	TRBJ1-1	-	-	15	TGTGCCAGCACCCCTTTGACGGGTTTTAACACTGAAGCTTTCTTT	CASTPLTGFNTEAFF
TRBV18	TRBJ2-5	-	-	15	TGTGCCAGCTCACCACAGGGGCAGGGATGGTCCGGTCCGTACTTC	CASSPQGQGWSGPYF
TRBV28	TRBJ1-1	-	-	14	TGTGCCAGCACCCCTCCGGGTGCAGACACTGAAGCTTTCTTT	CASTPPGADTEAFF
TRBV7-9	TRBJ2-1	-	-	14	TGTGCCAGCAGCTTAGAGACAGGTTGGAATGAGCAGTTCTTC	CASSLETGWNEQFF
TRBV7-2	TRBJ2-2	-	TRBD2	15	TGTGCCAGCAGGATGACTAGCGGGAGGACCGGGGAGCTGTTTTTT	CASRMTSGRTGELFF
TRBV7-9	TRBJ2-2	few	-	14	TGTGCCAGCAGTCCTAAAGAGAACACCGGGGAGCTGTTTTTT	CASSPKENTGELFF
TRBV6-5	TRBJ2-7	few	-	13	TGTGCCACCGGAGTTGGCCCCTCCTACGAGCAGTACTTC	CATGVGPSYEQYF
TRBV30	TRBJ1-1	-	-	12	TGTGCCTGGTACCGGGACACCACTGAAGCTTTCTTT	CAWYRDTTEAFF
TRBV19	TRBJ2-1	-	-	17	TGTGCCAGTACCATTTGGGCAGGGGATGGCTCCTACAATGAGCAGTTCTTC	CASTIWAGDGSYNEQFF
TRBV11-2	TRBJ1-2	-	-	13	TGTGCCAGCAGCCGCGACAAAAACTATGGCTACACCTTC	CASSRDKNYGYTF
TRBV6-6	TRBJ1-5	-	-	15	TGTGCCAGCAGTTCCCGGACTGGGACAAATCAGCCCCAGCATTTT	CASSSRTGTNQPQHF
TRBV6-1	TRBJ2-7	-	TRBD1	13	TGTGCCAGCACCGGGACAGGAGTATACGAGCAGTACTTC	CASTGTGVYEQYF
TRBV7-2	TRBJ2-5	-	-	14	TGTGCCAGCAGCCCCTCGCTTAGTGATAGGACCCAGTACTTC	CASSPSLSDRTQYF
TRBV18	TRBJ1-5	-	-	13	TGTGCCAGCTCACCCAGGGGAGATCAGCCCCAGCATTTT	CASSPRGDQPQHF
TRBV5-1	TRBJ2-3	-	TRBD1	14	TGCGCCAGCAGCCCCGACTCCCAGGGGGCGGTGCAGTATTTT	CASSPDSQGAVQYF
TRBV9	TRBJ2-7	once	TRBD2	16	TGTGCCAGCAGCCCCACCGGGGGCGGGGGGGTCGGGGAGCAGTACTTC	CASSPTGGGGVGEQYF
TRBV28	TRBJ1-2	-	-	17	TGTGCCAGCAGTAAATTGACTATGGGAACAGCTAACTATGGCTACACCTTC	CASSKLTMGTANYGYTF
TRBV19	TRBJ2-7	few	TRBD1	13	TGTGCCAGTAGTAAAGGACAGGCCTACGAGCAGTACTTC	CASSKGQAYEQYF
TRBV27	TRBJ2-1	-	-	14	TGTGCCAGCGGTGGGTGGAGCTCCTACAATGAGCAGTTCTTC	CASGGWSSYNEQFF
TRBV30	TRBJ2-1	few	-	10	TGTGCCTGGGGAGCTTTACCGCAGTTCTTC	CAWGALPQFF
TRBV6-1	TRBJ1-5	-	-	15	TGTGCCAGCATTAGAGGGTCCCAGAGCAATCAGCCCCAGCATTTT	CASIRGSQSNQPQHF
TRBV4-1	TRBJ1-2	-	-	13	TGCGCCAGCAGCCAAGATCCCCGCTATGGCTACACCTTC	CASSQDPRYGYTF
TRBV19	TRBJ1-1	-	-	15	TGTGCCAGTAGCCCGACCCAGGGGCTGAGGACTGAAGCTTTCTTT	CASSPTQGLRTEAFF